This TCR beta chain was observed in a study of cytomegalovirus exposure and HLA in healthy donors. Notes on the study in general: Later on, analysis showed that most CMV-associated TCR beta chains appeared to be HLA-restricted. Sequencing probably produced one cluster of sequence variants that were highly shared. In a later analysis, common viral pathogens appeared linked to several of the most significant clusters.

This CDR3 region has 16 residues. V lost 0 bases to trimming and J lost 3 bases, with 14 bases between them. The germline CDR1 and CDR2 sequences are LNHNV and YYDKDF (reference sequence). PCR was performed using 60 Vbeta and 13 Jbeta primers. Per the study methods: A later analysis tallied 75 million to 80 million unique TCR beta chains, about 9.9 million of them shared. Using immunoSEQ multiplex PCR, the repertoire was profiled, and TCRdb retains in-frame clones only, with some absent. The V and J calls and clone size were taken over from that table, and D and trimming were inferred from the DNA. The table shows under 170,000 clones, with about three fifths occurring only once. As for this clone: The antigen is undetermined.

The genes are TRBV15 and TRBJ2-5; TRBD2 might be the D (6 bases). The clonotype originates from a woman aged 60 to 75 in good health and CMV-seropositive. The sample taken for sequencing was PBMCs. CDR3 residues: CATSRDRVWGEETQYF. CDR3 coding DNA: TGTGCCACCAGCAGAGATCGGGTATGGGGGGAAGAGACCCAGTACTTC.